These 26 T cell receptor beta chains were all obtained from the same sample, sequenced in a study of cytomegalovirus exposure and HLA in healthy donors. The PCR was carried out with 60 Vbeta primers and 13 Jbeta primers. Data came from immunoSEQ multiplex PCR; TCRdb stores just in-frame clones and leaves some out. The sample's table shows some 140,000 clones. The source material was PBMCs. The source of these receptors is a woman between 35 and 50 years old in good health and CMV-seronegative.

The CDR3 nucleotides read TGTGCCAGTAGTATAGACGGGGGGGCTTCAGATACGCAGTATTTT. Its protein product is CASSIDGGASDTQYF. The chain is built from TRBV19 and TRBJ2-3; 8 positions agree with TRBD2. Trimming cost V 0 bases and J 4 bases; bases outside gene matches: 3. The CDR3 is 15 residues long. Per germline, CDR1 LNHDA and CDR2 SQIVND (reference sequence).

V usage is TRBV27 and J usage is TRBJ1-2; TRBD1 is a possible D gene (5 bases). This CDR3 is built from 15 residues. Germline V CDR1 and CDR2: MNHEY, SMNVEV (reference sequence). Deletions cut 7 bases from V and 4 bases from J, with 19 bases between. The CDR3: CASTSPAQGFYGYTF. DNA of the CDR3: TGTGCCAGCACCTCCCCGGCGCAGGGATTCTATGGCTACACCTTC.

The chain links TRBV6-6 to TRBJ1-3; D remains ambiguous. CDR1 and CDR2 (germline): MNHNY, SVGAGI (reference sequence). The CDR3 runs to 15 residues. The ends were cut back, 0 bases at V and 2 bases at J, with 8 bases in the middle. The DNA of the CDR3 is TGTGCCAGCAGTTACTCAGGAGGGACTGGAAACACCATATATTTT. Residues: CASSYSGGTGNTIYF.

The rearrangement joins TRBV19 to TRBJ1-3, with a weak D call TRBD1 (6 bases). The V gene's germline CDR1 is LNHDA and CDR2 SQIVND (reference sequence). CDR3 length: 20 residues. With 6 bases removed from V and 0 bases from J, the gap between germline ends came to 27 bases. The CDR3 loop reads CASRLDFDRYDHPSGNTIYF. Here the CDR3 DNA reads TGTGCCAGTAGGCTAGACTTCGACAGGTACGACCACCCCTCTGGAAACACCATATATTTT.

This rearrangement joins TRBV9 to TRBJ2-1; maybe TRBD2 (6 bases). Germline lookup yields CDR1 SGDLS and CDR2 YYNGEE. This CDR3 is 12 amino acids long. Trimming left V 8 bases short and J 8 bases short, with 14 bases between. CDR3 residues: CASGRGIDEQFF. The CDR3 DNA is TGTGCCAGTGGTCGGGGGATTGATGAGCAGTTCTTC. The full variable domain, rest sourced from reference TRBV9 and TRBJ2-1, is DSGVTQTPKHLITATGQRVTLRCSPRSGDLSVYWYQQSLDQGLQFLIQYYNGEERAKGNILERFSAQQFPDLHSELNLSSLELGDSALYFCASGRGIDEQFFGPGTRLTVL.

The chain is built from TRBV7-9 and TRBJ2-7; TRBD2 might be the D (5 bases). Germline V gene data show CDR1 as SEHNR and CDR2 as FQNEAQ (reference sequence). Trimming removed 4 bases at V and 7 bases at J, with 11 bases between. The CDR3 spans 12 residues. The CDR3 loop is CASSSDPGEQYF. CDR3 nucleotide sequence: TGTGCCAGCAGCTCAGACCCGGGGGAGCAGTACTTC.

This chain joins TRBV6-6 and TRBJ2-5; a possible D gene is TRBD1 (5 bases). Germline V gene lookup returns CDR1 MNHNY and CDR2 SVGAGI (reference sequence). V gave up 5 bases and J gave up 2 bases, with 12 bases separating them. This CDR3 contains 14 residues. CDR3 sequence: CASSGAWEQETQYF. CDR3 DNA: TGTGCCAGCAGTGGGGCCTGGGAACAAGAGACCCAGTACTTC.

The DNA of the CDR3 is TGTGCCAGCAGCTTGACAGAAGAGACCCAGTACTTC. Amino acids: CASSLTEETQYF. The chain couples TRBV9 to TRBJ2-5; D possibly corresponds to TRBD1 (5 bases). Per the germline V gene, CDR1 is SGDLS and CDR2 is YYNGEE. CDR3 length equals 12 residues. The germline V and J ends were trimmed by 4 bases and 3 bases, with 7 bases remaining between them.

V usage is TRBV25-1 and J usage is TRBJ1-2; 11 bases map to TRBD1. CDR3 length: 14 amino acids. Germline lookup yields CDR1 MGHDK and CDR2 SYGVNS. V gave up 8 bases and J gave up 0 bases; unmatched junction bases: 2. CDR3 nucleotides: TGTGCCAGCGGACAGGGGGCGCCTAACTATGGCTACACCTTC. Its translation: CASGQGAPNYGYTF.

The chain couples TRBV7-9 to TRBJ1-2; D remains ambiguous. The CDR3 extends over 14 amino acids. V was trimmed by 0 bases and J by 0 bases, leaving 5 bases between them. The V gene's germline CDR1 is SEHNR and CDR2 FQNEAQ (reference sequence). The chain's CDR3 is CASSLASANYGYTF. The CDR3 DNA sequence: TGTGCCAGCAGCTTAGCCAGTGCTAACTATGGCTACACCTTC.

V and J are TRBV19 and TRBJ2-6, with a possible D match to TRBD1 (6 bases). This CDR3 is built from 15 residues. Germline-derived CDR1 and CDR2 are LNHDA and SQIVND (reference sequence). V gave up 4 bases and J gave up 2 bases, with 9 bases separating them. The CDR3 is CASSKQGPGANVLTF. The CDR3 nucleotides are TGTGCCAGTAGTAAACAGGGCCCTGGGGCCAACGTCCTGACTTTC.

Remarks on this clone: The junction departs from the called germline gene at one end, perhaps through a read error. The CDR3 bases are TGCGCCAACAGCTCTAGTATACAGGGGTCCAACGTCCTGACTTTC. It encodes CANSSSIQGSNVLTF. The V gene is TRBV4-3, the J gene TRBJ2-6, with 7 bases matching TRBD1. The CDR3 loop spans 15 amino acids. Germline CDR1 and CDR2: LGHNA and YSLEER.

The chain uses TRBV6-5 and TRBJ1-2; 8 bases are a match to TRBD1. Germline V lookup: CDR1 MNHEY, CDR2 SVGAGI. The CDR3 has 13 amino acids. V was pared by 6 bases and J by 4 bases, with 4 bases of the junction left unmatched. The CDR3 is CASRLTGGYGYTF. The DNA of the CDR3 is TGTGCCAGCAGACTTACAGGGGGCTATGGCTACACCTTC.

The chain couples TRBV14 to TRBJ2-1; 8 positions match TRBD2. V gave up 4 bases and J gave up 1 base; unmatched junction bases: 12. The germline V gene has CDR1 SGHDN and CDR2 FVKESK. This CDR3 has 18 residues. DNA of the CDR3: TGTGCCAGCAGCCCAACGGGGGGGCTCCTTACTTCCTACAATGAGCAGTTCTTC. Protein product: CASSPTGGLLTSYNEQFF.

In DNA, the CDR3 is TGTGCCAGCAGTGTGGGACAATTGAACACTGAAGCTTTCTTT. Protein sequence: CASSVGQLNTEAFF. The chain employs TRBV28 and TRBJ1-1; tentatively, D is TRBD1 (6 bases). Between the trimmed V and J ends, which lost 5 bases and 0 bases, there was a span of 10 bases. There are 14 residues in the CDR3. Germline V gene lookup returns CDR1 MDHEN and CDR2 SYDVKM. Supplemented by reference TRBV28 and TRBJ1-1, the full variable domain reads DVKVTQSSRYLVKRTGEKVFLECVQDMDHENMFWYRQDPGLGLRLIYFSYDVKMKEKGDIPEGYSVSREKKERFSLILESASTNQTSMYLCASSVGQLNTEAFFGQGTRLTVV.

This rearrangement joins TRBV2 to TRBJ2-5, with D unclear. Trimming shortened V by 7 bases and J by 10 bases, and 4 bases separated the two germline ends. This CDR3 region has 8 residues. Germline loops: CDR1 SNHLY, CDR2 FYNNEI. The CDR3 loop is CASNGQYF. The DNA for the CDR3 is TGTGCCAGCAACGGCCAGTACTTC.

Regarding this clone: Additional DNA sequences in this sample encode the identical CDR3. The chain employs TRBV4-2 and TRBJ2-5, with 8 bases fitting TRBD2. Germline V lookup: CDR1 LGHNA, CDR2 YNFKEQ. Germline trimming cut 2 bases from V and 4 bases from J; bases unmatched to any gene: 21. This CDR3 contains 20 residues. The CDR3 coding sequence is TGTGCCAGCAGCCAACCCGCCAGCGGGAGACTAATGTCGCCTGGAGAGACCCAGTACTTC. Translated: CASSQPASGRLMSPGETQYF.

J is TRBJ2-1 and V is TRBV6-1; 7 positions match TRBD2. Germline CDR1 is MNHNS and CDR2 is SASEGT. The CDR3 covers 17 residues. V dropped 4 bases and J dropped 0; count of bases not matched to a gene: 9. In DNA, the CDR3 is TGTGCCAGCAGTGTTCGGGCGGGGGACCCCTCCTACAATGAGCAGTTCTTC. Translated: CASSVRAGDPSYNEQFF.

CDR3 residues: CATKKDSKGYTF. DNA of the CDR3: TGTGCCACGAAGAAAGACAGTAAGGGCTACACCTTC. The chain is built from TRBV10-3 and TRBJ1-2; possibly TRBD1 for D (5 bases). V was shortened by 10 bases and J by 8 bases, with 17 bases between the two germline ends. The CDR3 is 12 residues long. CDR1 is ENHRY, CDR2 SYGVKD, per germline.

The CDR3 loop is CASSQDLAGGYYNEQFF. The CDR3 DNA is TGCGCCAGCAGCCAAGATCTAGCGGGGGGCTATTACAATGAGCAGTTCTTC. The rearrangement links TRBV4-1 to TRBJ2-1; TRBD2 matches at 11 bases. From germline, CDR1 is MGHRA and CDR2 YSYEKL. The CDR3 spans 17 residues. Trimming at V came to 0 bases and at J to 4 bases, leaving 5 bases not matched to a gene.

The rearrangement joins TRBV28 to TRBJ2-4; D perhaps matches TRBD1 (6 bases). Trimming stripped 4 bases from V and 0 bases from J, with 10 bases between. This CDR3 region has 15 residues. Germline CDR1 and CDR2: MDHEN and SYDVKM. The CDR3 spells CASSYRAQAKNIQYF. For the CDR3, the DNA is TGTGCCAGCAGTTACAGGGCTCAAGCCAAAAACATTCAGTACTTC.

J is TRBJ1-2 and V is TRBV5-1; D possibly corresponds to TRBD1 (5 bases). Germline values: CDR1 SGHRS, CDR2 YFSETQ. The V and J ends lost 0 bases and 4 bases respectively, with 13 bases between them. The CDR3 runs to 15 residues. CDR3 protein: CASSLAGFQGYGYTF. The CDR3 DNA sequence: TGCGCCAGCAGCTTGGCTGGGTTCCAGGGCTATGGCTACACCTTC.

This chain links TRBV14 with TRBJ2-1, with 9 bases fitting TRBD1. The CDR3 runs to 16 residues. Per germline, CDR1 SGHDN and CDR2 FVKESK. With V trimmed by 2 bases and J by 6 bases, 8 bases remained unmatched. Written as DNA, the CDR3 is TGTGCCAGCAGCCAAACCCTTGGACAGGGGTCCAATGAGCAGTTCTTC. Its protein product is CASSQTLGQGSNEQFF.

The chain employs TRBV4-2 and TRBJ2-3, with 12 bases fitting TRBD1. The trim removed 4 bases at V and 6 bases at J, leaving 5 bases unmatched. CDR1 and CDR2 from the germline V gene are LGHNA and YNFKEQ. The CDR3 spans 15 residues. CDR3 in amino acids: CASSPRDRGLDTQYF. In DNA form, the CDR3 reads TGTGCCAGCAGCCCCCGGGACAGGGGGCTTGATACGCAGTATTTT.

The V call is TRBV7-2, the J call TRBJ1-2; D is ambiguous. Germline CDR1 and CDR2: SGHTA and FQGNSA. The V end lost 1 base, the J end lost 6 bases, and 6 bases lay between the germline ends. The CDR3 runs 12 residues. CDR3 sequence (DNA): TGTGCCAGCAGCTTAGGCAGGAATGGCTACACCTTC. Amino acid sequence: CASSLGRNGYTF.

The chain is built from TRBV7-3 and TRBJ2-1, with 12 bases that match TRBD2. V was clipped by 2 bases and J by 6 bases; unmatched bases: 5. In germline, CDR1 is SGHTA, CDR2 FQGTGA. The CDR3 is made up of 16 amino acids. The CDR3 region has the DNA TGTGCCAGCAGCTTAGGAGGGACTAGCGGGCCCAATGAGCAGTTCTTC. This sequence encodes CASSLGGTSGPNEQFF.